The text below deals with one T cell receptor beta chain. The CDR3 spans 16 residues. The data stem from a study of technical replicates of blood from a few donors. Clones were read by immunoSEQ multiplex PCR, and TCRdb kept only the in-frame ones, dropping some. The table has about 97,000 clones, around 96% seen once; the top ten hold approximately 0.37%. The TCR originated in a human donor in good health. The rearrangement links TRBV21-1 to TRBJ1-5; the DNA was not used to check the table's D call, TRBD1. TRBV21-1 constitutes a pseudogene. The sequencing input was T cells isolated from PBMCs. The chain's CDR3 is CASSPKDRVEGQPQHF. The CDR3 DNA sequence: TGTGCCAGCAGCCCCAAGGACAGGGTGGAGGGTCAGCCCCAGCATTTT.